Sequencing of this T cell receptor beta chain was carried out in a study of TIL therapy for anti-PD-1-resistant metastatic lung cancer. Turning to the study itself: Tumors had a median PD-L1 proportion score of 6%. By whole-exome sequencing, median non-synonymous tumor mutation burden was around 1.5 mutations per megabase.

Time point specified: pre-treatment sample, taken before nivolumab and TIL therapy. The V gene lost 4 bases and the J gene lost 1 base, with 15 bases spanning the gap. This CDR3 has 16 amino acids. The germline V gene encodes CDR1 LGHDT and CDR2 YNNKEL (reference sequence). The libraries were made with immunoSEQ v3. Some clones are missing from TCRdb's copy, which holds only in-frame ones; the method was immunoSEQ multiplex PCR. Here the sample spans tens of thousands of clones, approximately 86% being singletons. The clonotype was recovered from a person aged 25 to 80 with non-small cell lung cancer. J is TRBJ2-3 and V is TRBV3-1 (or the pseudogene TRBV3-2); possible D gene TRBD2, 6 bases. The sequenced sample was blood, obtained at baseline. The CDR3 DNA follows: TGTGCCAGCAGCCCCGGGACTCCATGCTGCACAGATACGCAGTATTTT. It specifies CASSPGTPCCTDTQYF.